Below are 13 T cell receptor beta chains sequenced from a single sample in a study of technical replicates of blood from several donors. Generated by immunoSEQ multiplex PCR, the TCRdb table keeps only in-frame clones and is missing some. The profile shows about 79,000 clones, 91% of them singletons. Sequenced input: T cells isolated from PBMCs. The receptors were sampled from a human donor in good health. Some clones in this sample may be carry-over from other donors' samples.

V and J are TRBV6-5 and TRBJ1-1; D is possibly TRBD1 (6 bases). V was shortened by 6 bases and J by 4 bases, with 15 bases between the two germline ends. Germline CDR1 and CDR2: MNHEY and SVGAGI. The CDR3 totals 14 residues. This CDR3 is CASRSRGSSTEAFF. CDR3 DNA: TGTGCCAGCAGAAGCAGGGGATCGAGCACTGAAGCTTTCTTT.

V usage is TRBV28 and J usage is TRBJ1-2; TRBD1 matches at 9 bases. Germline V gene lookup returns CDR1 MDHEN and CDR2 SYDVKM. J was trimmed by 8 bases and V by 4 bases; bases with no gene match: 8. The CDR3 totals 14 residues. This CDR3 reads CASSWTGVREGYTF. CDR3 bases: TGTGCCAGCAGTTGGACAGGGGTAAGGGAAGGCTACACCTTC.

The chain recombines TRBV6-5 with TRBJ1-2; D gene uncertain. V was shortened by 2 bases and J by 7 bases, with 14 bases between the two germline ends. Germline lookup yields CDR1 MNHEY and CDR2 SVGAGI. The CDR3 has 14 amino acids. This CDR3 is CASSYTRVFGGYTF. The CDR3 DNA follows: TGTGCCAGCAGTTACACCCGGGTATTCGGTGGCTACACCTTC.

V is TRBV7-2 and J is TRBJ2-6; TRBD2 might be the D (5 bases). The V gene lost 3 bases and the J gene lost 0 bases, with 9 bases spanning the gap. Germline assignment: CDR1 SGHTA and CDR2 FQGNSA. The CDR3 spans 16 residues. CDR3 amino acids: CASSFKGDSGANVLTF. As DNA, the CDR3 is TGTGCCAGCAGCTTTAAGGGAGACTCTGGGGCCAACGTCCTGACTTTC.

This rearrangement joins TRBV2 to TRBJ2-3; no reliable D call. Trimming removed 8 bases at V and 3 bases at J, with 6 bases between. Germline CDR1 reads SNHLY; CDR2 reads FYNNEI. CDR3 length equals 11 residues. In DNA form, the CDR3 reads TGTGCCAGCGCTCAGACAGATACGCAGTATTTT. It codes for CASAQTDTQYF.

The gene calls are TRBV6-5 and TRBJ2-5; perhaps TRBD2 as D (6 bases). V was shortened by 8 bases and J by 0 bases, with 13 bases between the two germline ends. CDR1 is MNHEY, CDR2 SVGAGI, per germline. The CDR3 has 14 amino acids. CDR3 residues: CASAAWGDQETQYF. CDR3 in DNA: TGTGCCAGCGCTGCGTGGGGGGACCAAGAGACCCAGTACTTC.

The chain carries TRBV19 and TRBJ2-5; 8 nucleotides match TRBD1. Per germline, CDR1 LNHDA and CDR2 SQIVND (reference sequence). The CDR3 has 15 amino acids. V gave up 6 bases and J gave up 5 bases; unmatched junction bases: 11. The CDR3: CASRLTGGTRETQYF. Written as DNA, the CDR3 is TGTGCCAGTAGGCTAACAGGGGGAACGAGGGAGACCCAGTACTTC.

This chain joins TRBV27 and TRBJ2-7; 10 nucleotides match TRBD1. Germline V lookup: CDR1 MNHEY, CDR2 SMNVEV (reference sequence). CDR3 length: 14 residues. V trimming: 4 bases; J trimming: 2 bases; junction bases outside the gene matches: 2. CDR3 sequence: CASSWTGGAYEQYF. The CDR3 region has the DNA TGTGCCAGCAGTTGGACAGGGGGAGCCTACGAGCAGTACTTC.

This CDR3 is CSVGGITEAFF. The CDR3 coding sequence is TGCAGCGTGGGGGGTATCACTGAAGCTTTCTTT. This chain connects TRBV29-1 to TRBJ1-1; possibly TRBD1 for D (5 bases). CDR3 length: 11 residues. V lost 6 bases to trimming and J lost 4 bases, with 9 bases between them. Germline CDR1 reads SQVTM; CDR2 reads ANQGSEA.

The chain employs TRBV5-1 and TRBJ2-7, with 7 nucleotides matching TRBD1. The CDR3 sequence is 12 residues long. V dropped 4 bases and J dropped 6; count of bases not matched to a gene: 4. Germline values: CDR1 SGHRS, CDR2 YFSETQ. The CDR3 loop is CASSPTGPEQYF. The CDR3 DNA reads TGCGCCAGCAGCCCGACAGGGCCCGAGCAGTACTTC.

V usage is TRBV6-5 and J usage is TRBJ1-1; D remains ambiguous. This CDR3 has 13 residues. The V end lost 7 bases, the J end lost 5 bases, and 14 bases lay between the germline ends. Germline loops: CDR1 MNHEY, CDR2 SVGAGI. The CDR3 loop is CASKQGRRTEAFF. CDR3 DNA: TGTGCCAGCAAGCAAGGGAGGAGGACTGAAGCTTTCTTT.

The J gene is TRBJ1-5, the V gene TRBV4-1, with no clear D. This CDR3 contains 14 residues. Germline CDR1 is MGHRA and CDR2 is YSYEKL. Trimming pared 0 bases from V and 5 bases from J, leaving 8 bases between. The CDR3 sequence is CASSQDLTHQPQHF. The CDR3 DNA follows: TGCGCCAGCAGCCAAGACCTAACGCATCAGCCCCAGCATTTT.

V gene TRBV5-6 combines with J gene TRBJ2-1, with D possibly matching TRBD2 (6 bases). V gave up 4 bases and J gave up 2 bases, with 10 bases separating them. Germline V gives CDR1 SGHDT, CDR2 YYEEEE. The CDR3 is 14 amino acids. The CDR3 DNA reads TGTGCCAGCAGCCCCGGGAGTGCCTACAATGAGCAGTTCTTC. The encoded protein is CASSPGSAYNEQFF. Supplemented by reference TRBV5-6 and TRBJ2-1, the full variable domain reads DAGVTQSPTHLIKTRGQQVTLRCSPKSGHDTVSWYQQALGQGPQFIFQYYEEEERQRGNFPDRFSGHQFPNYSSELNVNALLLGDSALYLCASSPGSAYNEQFFGPGTRLTVL.